These T cell receptor beta chains were read from a single sample in a study of blood T cell repertoires in COVID-19. Profiled with immunoSEQ multiplex PCR; TCRdb holds only in-frame clones, not every one. The sample records approximately 200,000 clones, roughly 94% being singletons. The sample was peripheral blood. Every receptor here comes from a man aged 25-45 years with COVID-19, enrolled during active disease. The CDR3 runs from the conserved cysteine through the conserved F or W. A D gene is named only where the DNA matches it firmly. Rows give clone size only sometimes, using once, few, many, or a class for an expanded clone.

>TRBD1|TRBV11-2|TRBJ2-7|.|14
CASSLWTGGNEQYF
TGTGCCAGCAGCTTGTGGACAGGGGGCAACGAGCAGTACTTC
>TRBD1|TRBV2|TRBJ2-2|once|16
CATRQGVYPNTGELFF
TGTGCCACTAGACAGGGGGTTTATCCGAACACCGGGGAGCTGTTTTTT
>.|TRBV5-6|TRBJ1-5|.|15
CASSFSLGLNQPQHF
TGTGCCAGCAGCTTTAGCCTCGGACTGAACCAGCCCCAGCATTTT
>.|TRBV3-1/TRBV3-2|TRBJ1-6|.|13
CASSQGENSPLHF
TGTGCCAGCAGCCAAGGGGAGAATTCACCCCTCCACTTT
>TRBD1|TRBV27|TRBJ2-3|.|18
CASSLLGTGSYLADTQYF
TGTGCCAGCAGTTTATTGGGGACAGGGTCATACCTCGCAGATACGCAGTATTTT
>.|TRBV3-1/TRBV3-2|TRBJ1-2|.|14
CASSQERETGAYTF
TGTGCCAGCAGCCAAGAAAGGGAGACAGGAGCCTACACCTTC
>TRBD1|TRBV20-1|TRBJ1-4|.|20
CSASSPAGTGRRRGGEKLFF
TGCAGTGCTAGTTCCCCCGCCGGGACAGGGAGGAGGCGGGGTGGCGAAAAACTGTTTTTT
>TRBD2|TRBV5-1|TRBJ2-5|.|16
CASSKAGGGYQETQYF
TGCGCCAGCAGCAAAGCGGGGGGAGGGTACCAAGAGACCCAGTACTTC
>.|TRBV11-2|TRBJ2-7|.|13
CASSLVRRAEQYF
TGTGCCAGCAGCTTAGTTAGGCGGGCCGAGCAGTACTTC
>.|TRBV9|TRBJ2-2|.|14
CASSENYGTGELFF
TGTGCCAGCAGCGAAAACTATGGCACCGGGGAGCTGTTTTTT
>TRBD1|TRBV18|TRBJ1-5|.|17
CASSFRDRGKGNQPQHF
TGTGCCAGCTCATTCCGGGACAGGGGGAAGGGCAATCAGCCCCAGCATTTT
>.|TRBV2|TRBJ1-2|.|14
CASSGDIANYGYTF
TGTGCCAGCAGTGGGGACATAGCTAACTATGGCTACACCTTC
>TRBD1|TRBV6-5|TRBJ1-5|.|12
CASGQGNQPQHF
TGTGCCAGCGGACAGGGAAATCAGCCCCAGCATTTT
>TRBD2|TRBV2|TRBJ2-3|.|13
CASSGGRTDTQYF
TGTGCCAGCAGCGGGGGGAGAACAGATACGCAGTATTTT
>.|TRBV12-3/TRBV12-4|TRBJ1-2|.|13
CASSLRSGYGYTF
TGTGCCAGCAGTCTTAGGTCGGGGTATGGCTACACCTTC
>TRBD1|TRBV4-2|TRBJ2-3|.|17
CASSQHPWDRGTDTQYF
TGTGCCAGCAGCCAACACCCGTGGGACAGGGGCACAGATACGCAGTATTTT
>TRBD2|TRBV6-5|TRBJ2-7|.|14
CATLGLAGTYEQYF
TGTGCCACGCTCGGACTAGCGGGGACCTACGAGCAGTACTTC
>.|TRBV5-5|TRBJ1-5|.|15
CASSSDGQVGGAQHF
TGTGCCAGCAGCTCTGACGGCCAGGTCGGCGGGGCCCAGCATTTT
>.|TRBV7-2|TRBJ2-5|.|11
CASSSSETQYF
TGTGCCAGCAGCTCCTCAGAGACCCAGTACTTC
>.|TRBV5-4|TRBJ1-1|.|18
CASSPSGRERYMNTEAFF
TGTGCCAGCAGCCCAAGCGGGAGGGAGCGGTACATGAACACTGAAGCTTTCTTT
>TRBD1|TRBV19|TRBJ1-5|.|15
CASKAGGSGNQPQHF
TGTGCCAGTAAGGCAGGGGGCTCAGGCAATCAGCCCCAGCATTTT
>.|TRBV27|TRBJ2-2|.|14
CASSLFPGTGELFF
TGTGCCAGCAGTTTATTTCCGGGAACCGGGGAGCTGTTTTTT
>TRBD2|TRBV6-1|TRBJ2-7|.|14
CASSELAGEYEQYF
TGTGCCAGCAGTGAACTAGCGGGGGAATACGAGCAGTACTTC
>.|TRBV9|TRBJ2-1|.|15
CASSPRRARDVEQFF
TGTGCCAGCAGCCCTAGGAGGGCGAGGGACGTTGAGCAGTTCTTC
>.|TRBV11-2|TRBJ1-1|.|15
CASSRGGTGSSEAFF
TGTGCCAGCAGCCGGGGCGGGACGGGTTCGAGTGAAGCTTTCTTT
>TRBD2|TRBV7-2|TRBJ2-1|.|16
CASSPESGGNPNEQFF
TGTGCCAGCAGCCCAGAGAGCGGGGGGAACCCCAATGAGCAGTTCTTC
>.|TRBV13|TRBJ2-1|.|16
CASSLVRAGGFYEQFF
TGTGCCAGCAGCCTTGTACGCGCAGGGGGGTTCTATGAGCAGTTCTTC
>TRBD2|TRBV5-4|TRBJ2-1|.|16
CASSFGTSGGSNEQFF
TGTGCCAGCAGCTTCGGGACTAGCGGGGGGTCCAATGAGCAGTTCTTC
>.|TRBV7-9|TRBJ1-2|.|15
CASSPPRRINYGYTF
TGTGCCAGCAGCCCCCCGCGCAGGATTAACTATGGCTACACCTTC
>TRBD1|TRBV7-2|TRBJ1-5|.|16
CASSQRRGDRGQPQHF
TGTGCCAGCAGCCAACGAAGAGGCGACAGGGGGCAGCCCCAGCATTTT
>TRBD2|TRBV3-1/TRBV3-2|TRBJ2-5|.|17
CASSQERLAGLQETQYF
TGTGCCAGCAGCCAAGAGAGACTAGCGGGGTTACAAGAGACCCAGTACTTC
>.|TRBV7-9|TRBJ1-2|.|14
CASSPTDMNYGYTF
TGTGCCAGCAGCCCAACAGATATGAACTATGGCTACACCTTC
>TRBD1|TRBV5-4|TRBJ1-1|.|14
CASSRQGRNTEAFF
TGTGCCAGCAGCCGACAGGGACGGAACACTGAAGCTTTCTTT
>.|TRBV14|TRBJ1-3|.|13
CASSQDQRNTIYF
TGTGCCAGCAGCCAAGATCAGAGGAACACCATATATTTT
>.|TRBV6-5|TRBJ1-2|.|12
CASSFRGGGYTF
TGTGCCAGCAGTTTTAGGGGAGGCGGCTACACCTTC
>.|TRBV7-9|TRBJ1-3|.|14
CASSLGSPHNTIYF
TGTGCCAGCAGCTTGGGGAGTCCGCACAACACCATATATTTT
>TRBD1|TRBV9|TRBJ1-2|.|14
CASSVVTGTGGYTF
TGTGCCAGCAGCGTAGTGACAGGGACGGGCGGCTACACCTTC
>.|TRBV11-3|TRBJ1-1|.|14
CASSRDSKNPEAFF
TGTGCCAGCAGTCGGGACTCTAAGAACCCTGAAGCTTTCTTT
>TRBD1|TRBV25-1|TRBJ1-4|.|16
CASSESQGVTNEKLFF
TGTGCCAGCAGTGAATCCCAGGGGGTCACTAATGAAAAACTGTTTTTT
>TRBD1|TRBV19|TRBJ1-4|.|13
CARPARDREKLFF
TGTGCCAGGCCCGCCCGGGACAGAGAAAAACTGTTTTTT
>TRBD1|TRBV7-6|TRBJ1-2|.|13
CASSLTGVDGYTF
TGTGCCAGCAGCTTGACAGGGGTCGATGGCTACACCTTC
>.|TRBV5-4|TRBJ2-5|.|13
CASSRPRAETQYF
TGTGCCAGCAGCCGGCCCAGGGCGGAGACCCAGTACTTC
>TRBD1|TRBV7-9|TRBJ1-2|.|16
CASSPSPHRGLHGYTF
TGTGCCAGCAGCCCGTCACCCCACAGGGGGCTTCATGGCTACACCTTC
>TRBD1|TRBV6-4|TRBJ2-1|.|12
CATGQGGNEQFF
TGTGCCACTGGACAGGGGGGCAATGAGCAGTTCTTC
>.|TRBV11-2|TRBJ2-1|once|14
CASSLMAGDNEQFF
TGTGCCAGCAGCTTGATGGCGGGCGACAATGAGCAGTTCTTC
>.|TRBV6-5|TRBJ1-3|.|13
CASSFDSGNTIYF
TGTGCCAGCAGTTTCGACAGCGGAAACACCATATATTTT
>TRBD1|TRBV5-1|TRBJ2-5|.|14
CASSRDSPGETQYF
TGCGCCAGCAGCAGGGACAGCCCGGGAGAGACCCAGTACTTC
>.|TRBV3-1/TRBV3-2|TRBJ1-4|.|16
CASSQGAGLINEKLFF
TGTGCCAGCAGCCAAGGGGCCGGATTGATCAATGAAAAACTGTTTTTT
>TRBD2|TRBV5-1|TRBJ2-5|.|16
CASSPSTSGTQETQYF
TGCGCCAGCAGCCCTTCGACTAGCGGGACCCAAGAGACCCAGTACTTC
>.|TRBV7-6|TRBJ2-5|.|15
CASSLGARRQETQYF
TGTGCCAGCAGCTTAGGGGCCCGCCGTCAAGAGACCCAGTACTTC
>.|TRBV19|TRBJ2-5|.|13
CASNQQGWETQYF
TGTGCCAGTAACCAACAGGGTTGGGAGACCCAGTACTTC
>.|TRBV25-1|TRBJ1-3|.|14
CASSDSLSGNTIYF
TGTGCCAGCAGTGACTCCCTCTCTGGAAACACCATATATTTT